These T cell receptor beta chains were read from a single sample in a study of T cell repertoires in cytomegalovirus infection. TCRdb processed the reads anew with MiXCR; each CDR3 protein has one entry. In the table there are a few hundred thousand distinct CDR3 sequences, about a sixth of which are singletons. What was sequenced was PBMCs. The receptors originated from a human donor in good health (CMV status not recorded). Some clones in this sample may be carry-over from other donors' samples. Each CDR3 is given with its conserved first and last residue. D genes are given only for firm matches. Size is stated for part of the rows, as once, few or many counts, or as a class when the clone is expanded.

.	TRBJ1-1	many	TRBV6-5	CASSYSNVGTEAFF	TGTGCCAGCAGTTACTCGAATGTGGGGACTGAAGCTTTCTTT
.	TRBJ1-6	many	TRBV6-5	CASSYSNSPLHF	TGTGCCAGCAGTTACTCGAATTCACCCCTCCACTTT
.	TRBJ1-3	few	TRBV14	CASRPSGTTGNTIYF	TGTGCCAGCAGACCCTCCGGGACGACTGGAAACACCATATATTTT
TRBD1	TRBJ2-6	many	TRBV7-2	CASSRTGGRSGANVLTF	TGTGCCAGCAGCCGAACAGGGGGCCGCTCTGGGGCCAACGTCCTGACTTTC
.	TRBJ2-7	.	TRBV15	CATSRVRGGRSYEQYF	TGTGCCACCAGCAGAGTGAGGGGCGGCAGGTCCTACGAGCAGTACTTC
.	TRBJ1-4	.	TRBV6-1	CASSVSQSGRQTTKLFF	TGTGCCAGCAGTGTCTCCCAGTCGGGCAGACAAACGACGAAACTGTTTTTT
TRBD2	TRBJ2-1	many	TRBV4-2	CASSQEGASGGSYNEQFF	TGTGCCAGCAGCCAAGAAGGGGCTAGCGGGGGATCCTACAATGAGCAGTTCTTC
.	TRBJ2-5	.	TRBV20-1	CSARVIRRRETQYF	TGCAGTGCTAGAGTAATTCGACGGCGGGAGACCCAGTACTTC
.	TRBJ2-7	.	TRBV7-9	CASSEAGRLSYEQYF	TGTGCCAGCAGTGAAGCCGGACGGCTATCCTACGAGCAGTACTTC
TRBD1	TRBJ1-1	many	TRBV12-3/TRBV12-4	CASSLGGTGWYFTEAFF	TGTGCCAGCAGTTTAGGTGGGACAGGGTGGTATTTTACTGAAGCTTTCTTT
TRBD2	TRBJ2-1	few	TRBV19	CASTLGPAGGQNEQFF	TGTGCCAGTACCCTCGGGCCAGCGGGGGGGCAAAATGAGCAGTTCTTC
TRBD1	TRBJ2-5	few	TRBV5-1	CASSLGTGIQETQYF	TGCGCCAGCAGCTTGGGGACAGGGATCCAAGAGACCCAGTACTTC
.	TRBJ1-1	.	TRBV10-3	CAISGGQNTEAFF	TGTGCCATCAGTGGCGGACAGAACACTGAAGCTTTCTTT
TRBD2	TRBJ2-3	many	TRBV6-1	CASSASGGSSTDTQYF	TGTGCCAGCAGTGCCAGCGGGGGGTCTAGCACAGATACGCAGTATTTT
.	TRBJ2-5	few	TRBV12-3/TRBV12-4	CASSFPPGQETQYF	TGTGCCAGCAGTTTCCCTCCGGGGCAAGAGACCCAGTACTTC
TRBD1	TRBJ2-3	few	TRBV20-1	CSARRGQGRLDTQYF	TGCAGTGCTAGACGGGGACAGGGGAGATTAGATACGCAGTATTTT
TRBD2	TRBJ2-2	.	TRBV5-4	CASSSMGGSWTGELFF	TGTGCCAGCAGCTCAATGGGGGGGTCGTGGACCGGGGAGCTGTTTTTT